These 20 T cell receptor beta chains share one sample of origin, sequenced in a study of CD8 T cells in ankylosing spondylitis. Findings and limits, study-wide: Characteristic of ankylosing spondylitis blood, it appeared, was a TCR beta motif comprising eight highly homologous variants.

TCRdb analysed the 5' RACE reads with MiXCR anew, one entry per CDR3 protein. The sample consists of about 500,000 distinct CDR3 sequences, 9.5% to 15% of them appearing once. No antigen has been assigned to these receptors. The sequencing input was blood, either unsorted or a sorted T cell fraction (not recorded which). The origin of the receptors is a male donor with ankylosing spondylitis.

This sequence joins TRBV9 and TRBJ1-1; a weak D match, TRBD1 (6 bases). The CDR3 sequence is 17 residues long. The V and J ends lost 0 bases and 14 bases respectively, with 29 bases between them. Per the germline V gene, CDR1 is SGDLS and CDR2 is YYNGEE. CDR3 in amino acids: CASSVEQGPGLGSELFF. DNA of the CDR3: TGTGCCAGCAGCGTAGAGCAGGGGCCGGGGCTAGGGTCGGAGCTGTTCTTT.

The rearrangement uses TRBV29-1 and TRBJ2-2; D might be TRBD1 (5 bases). CDR1 is SQVTM, CDR2 ANQGSEA, per germline. V was clipped by 6 bases and J by 6 bases, with 14 bases between them. The CDR3 has 13 residues. The CDR3 DNA reads TGCAGCGTCAAAAACCTAGGGGCCGGGGAGCTGTTTTTT. Protein: CSVKNLGAGELFF.

In its sample, this clonotype was seen a few times. The gene calls are TRBV19 and TRBJ1-6; possibly TRBD1 for D (6 bases). The germline gives CDR1 LNHDA, CDR2 SQIVND (reference sequence). The CDR3 extends over 15 amino acids. V was pared by 4 bases and J by 3 bases, with 10 bases between. The CDR3 DNA reads TGTGCCAGTAGTACAGGGGCCGACTATAATTCACCCCTCCACTTT. Its translation: CASSTGADYNSPLHF.

This clonotype has only one observation. This may arise from a read error, as a much more abundant clone is one base away. The CDR3 here is CASIRTGELFF. CDR3 in DNA: TGTGCCAGCATCCGCACCGGGGAGCTGTTTTTT. The rearrangement joins TRBV12-3 or TRBV12-4 to TRBJ2-2; D unclear. The CDR3 is 11 residues long. V dropped 7 bases and J dropped 4 bases, with 4 bases sitting between them.

V and J are TRBV30 and TRBJ2-1; D is possibly TRBD2 (6 bases). The CDR3 contains 14 residues. CDR1 is GTSNPN, CDR2 SVGIG, per germline (reference sequence). Trimming shortened V by 0 bases and J by 8 bases, and 14 bases separated the two germline ends. CDR3 amino acids: CAWSVRRGMDEQFF. CDR3 in DNA: TGTGCCTGGAGTGTACGGCGGGGCATGGATGAGCAGTTCTTC.

This chain connects TRBV7-9 to TRBJ2-3, with 14 bases fitting TRBD2. Germline values: CDR1 SEHNR, CDR2 FQNEAQ (reference sequence). The CDR3 is 15 residues long. Germline trimming cut 5 bases from V and 5 bases from J; bases unmatched to any gene: 3. Written as DNA, the CDR3 is TGTGCCAGCAGCCCCGGGACTAGCGGGAGAGATACGCAGTATTTT. It yields the protein CASSPGTSGRDTQYF.

This clonotype was observed a handful of times. The chain couples TRBV20-1 to TRBJ2-7, with 11 positions matching TRBD2. The CDR3 spans 15 residues. The germline gives CDR1 DFQATT, CDR2 SNEGSKA (reference sequence). V was pared by 5 bases and J by 5 bases, with 11 bases of the junction left unmatched. The CDR3 DNA is TGCAGTGCTCGTCACCCCACTAGCGGGAGAAACGAGCAGTACTTC. Translated: CSARHPTSGRNEQYF.

This clonotype was seen a few times. This sequence joins TRBV12-3 or TRBV12-4 and TRBJ1-1, with TRBD1 matching 8 bases. The V and J ends lost 3 bases and 1 base, in that order; junction bases with no gene match: 7. The length of the CDR3 is 16 residues. The CDR3 is CASSFGVDRGNTEAFF. CDR3 nucleotides: TGTGCCAGCAGTTTCGGGGTTGACAGGGGGAACACTGAAGCTTTCTTT.

The CDR3 loop reads CASSQGAGSEQYV. The CDR3 nucleotides are TGTGCCAGCAGCCAGGGTGCTGGCTCCGAGCAGTACGTC. V gene TRBV3-1 combines with J gene TRBJ2-7; no firm D call. V shed 3 bases and J shed 6 bases, with 12 bases lying between them. This CDR3 spans 13 amino acids. From germline, CDR1 is LGHDT and CDR2 YNNKEL (reference sequence).

This clonotype was picked up many times. This chain uses TRBV27 with TRBJ2-7; D is uncertain. This CDR3 comprises 13 residues. In germline, CDR1 is MNHEY, CDR2 SMNVEV (reference sequence). With 1 base removed from V and 5 bases from J, the gap between germline ends came to 9 bases. The CDR3 is CASSLCRHNEQYV. The CDR3 region has the DNA TGTGCCAGCAGTTTATGTAGACACAACGAGCAGTACGTC.

The chain has TRBV7-2 and TRBJ2-1; 7 bases fit TRBD2. Germline trimming cut 1 base from V and 6 bases from J; bases unmatched to any gene: 3. CDR1 and CDR2 (germline): SGHTA, FQGNSA. The CDR3 has 14 residues. The CDR3 region has the DNA TGTGCCAGCAGCTTAGGACTAGCCACCAATGAGCAGTTCTTC. Translated, it gives CASSLGLATNEQFF.

This clonotype was counted a few times. The chain carries TRBV25-1 and TRBJ2-7; weak D call: TRBD1 (6 bases). The V end lost 7 bases, the J end lost 9 bases, and 10 bases lay between the germline ends. Germline V gene data show CDR1 as MGHDK and CDR2 as SYGVNS. CDR3 size: 10 residues. CDR3: CASNEQGQYV. The CDR3 region has the DNA TGTGCCAGCAACGAACAGGGGCAGTACGTC.

The chain couples TRBV18 to TRBJ2-3; 13 bases match TRBD2. The CDR3 loop spans 18 amino acids. V shed 3 bases and J 2 bases; nucleotides not matched to a gene: 8. Looked up from germline, CDR1 is KGHSH and CDR2 is LQKENI. This CDR3 is CASSPPGTSGIATDTQYF. CDR3 coding DNA: TGTGCCAGCTCACCTCCCGGGACTAGCGGGATCGCCACAGATACGCAGTATTTT.

This clonotype was seen only a few times. V and J are TRBV7-7 and TRBJ2-2, with D tentatively TRBD1 (5 bases). Trimming removed 0 bases at V and 6 bases at J, with 8 bases between. The germline V gene has CDR1 SSHAT and CDR2 FNYEAQ (reference sequence). CDR3 size: 14 residues. The CDR3 here is CASSLAAGSGELFF. The DNA for the CDR3 is TGTGCCAGCAGCTTAGCGGCAGGGTCCGGGGAGCTGTTTTTT.

V is TRBV29-1 and J is TRBJ1-1; 11 bases agree with TRBD1. The CDR3 has 14 residues. The germline V gene has CDR1 SQVTM and CDR2 ANQGSEA. V lost 3 bases, J lost 1 base, and 1 base stayed unmatched. This CDR3 reads CSVDGQGANTEAFF. The CDR3 coding sequence is TGCAGCGTTGATGGACAGGGGGCGAACACTGAAGCTTTCTTT.

This clonotype was found a few times. The chain carries TRBV2 and TRBJ2-7; 7 nucleotides align to TRBD2. The CDR3 is 14 amino acids. Germline V CDR1 and CDR2: SNHLY, FYNNEI. V shed 7 bases, J shed 4 bases, and the junction held 10 bases outside the gene matches. The CDR3, as DNA: TGTGCCAGCAAAACCGGGACTACCGGTTACGAGCAGTACTTC. Its protein is CASKTGTTGYEQYF.

The rearrangement links TRBV25-1 to TRBJ2-7; 7 bases line up with TRBD2. CDR1 and CDR2 from the germline V gene are MGHDK and SYGVNS. The CDR3 sequence is 15 residues long. The trim removed 4 bases at V and 3 bases at J, leaving 9 bases unmatched. The CDR3 sequence: CASSGGRERSYEQYF. The DNA for the CDR3 is TGTGCCAGCAGTGGGGGGAGGGAGAGGAGCTACGAGCAGTACTTC.

This clonotype showed up just a few times. The chain is built from TRBV12-3 or TRBV12-4 and TRBJ1-1; possible D gene TRBD1, 6 bases. V dropped 10 bases and J dropped 0 bases, with 12 bases sitting between them. The CDR3 length is 13 residues. The CDR3 reads CATVGQLNTEAFF. The CDR3, as DNA: TGTGCCACCGTGGGACAACTGAACACTGAAGCTTTCTTT.

The chain uses TRBV7-2 and TRBJ2-5; TRBD2 matches at 7 bases. The CDR3 contains 17 residues. Germline CDR1 reads SGHTA; CDR2 reads FQGNSA. J lost 1 base, V lost 0 bases, and 8 bases had no gene match. CDR3 in amino acids: CASSLAPPGGPQETQYF. CDR3 nucleotide sequence: TGTGCCAGCAGCTTAGCCCCTCCGGGAGGTCCCCAAGAGACCCAGTACTTC.

The V and J genes are TRBV15 and TRBJ2-1; a weak D match, TRBD2 (5 bases). The V gene's germline CDR1 is LNHNV and CDR2 YYDKDF (reference sequence). This CDR3 region has 13 residues. V was trimmed by 10 bases and J by 0 bases, leaving 10 bases between them. CDR3 region: CAIGLSSYNEQFF. The CDR3 nucleotides read TGTGCCATCGGACTGAGCTCCTACAATGAGCAGTTCTTC.